This T cell receptor beta chain was found in a study of breast tumors, draining lymph nodes, adjacent tissues. Study-level points and caveats: Compared with basal-like, luminal-like tumors shared significantly more repertoire with nontumor tissue. Tumor repertoires ranked between lymph nodes and nontumor tissue in diversity, with V and J gene preferences.

MiXCR was run by TCRdb on the multiplex PCR reads, yielding one entry per CDR3 protein. The data contain approximately 190,000 distinct CDR3 sequences, about 32% of them seen just once; the ten biggest clones take up 4.3%. This clonotype was counted at least ten times. Its matching antigen is unknown. Between the trimmed V and J ends, which lost 2 bases and 5 bases, there was a span of 12 bases. The CDR3 sequence is 14 residues long. In germline, CDR1 is DFQATT, CDR2 SNEGSKA (reference sequence). Samples came from axillary lymph nodes draining the breast cancer. The receptor comes from a female donor with breast cancer. Some clones in this sample may be carry-over from other donors' samples. Sequencing input: axillary lymph node tissue. The chain joins TRBV20-1 to TRBJ1-4, with D possibly TRBD1 on 5 matching bases. The CDR3 bases are TGCAGTGCTAGACGAGGGACGGTAAATGAAAAACTGTTTTTT. Encoded protein: CSARRGTVNEKLFF.